The next 22 T cell receptor beta chains were all read from a single sample in a study of Graves' ophthalmopathy and Graves' hyperthyroidism. TCR beta CDR3 amplification used RNA transcripts. A first-round RT-PCR used HTBI primers, followed by a second-round multiplex PCR. From the multiplex PCR reads, TCRdb called clonotypes with MiXCR, one entry per CDR3 protein. The sample carries about 480,000 distinct CDR3 sequences, approximately 15% recorded once. What was sequenced was blood. The receptors were sampled from a woman in her thirties with Graves' ophthalmopathy.

Ten or more counts support this clonotype. The rearrangement uses TRBV12-5 and TRBJ1-5; D is unclear. V lost 6 bases, J lost 6 bases, and 15 bases lay in between. The CDR3 contains 14 residues. The V gene's germline CDR1 is LGHNT and CDR2 FRNRAP. CDR3 in amino acids: CASGASGYGQPQHF. The CDR3 nucleotides read TGTGCTAGTGGGGCGTCGGGGTATGGTCAGCCCCAGCATTTT.

The chain combines TRBV5-1 with TRBJ1-6; D ambiguous. The CDR3 is made up of 15 amino acids. Per the germline V gene, CDR1 is SGHRS and CDR2 is YFSETQ. Trimming took off 3 bases at V and 7 bases at J, with 14 bases between the two ends. The CDR3 coding sequence is TGCGCCAGCAGCTCGACCCAAAATGGGAATTCACCCCTCCACTTT. Protein sequence: CASSSTQNGNSPLHF.

This clonotype has a count of ten or more. This chain links TRBV12-3 or TRBV12-4 with TRBJ1-6; TRBD1 matches 7 bases. This CDR3 spans 12 amino acids. J lost 10 bases, V lost 7 bases, and 4 bases had no gene match. CDR3 residues: CASKQGQSPLHF. In DNA, the CDR3 is TGTGCCAGCAAACAGGGGCAGTCACCCCTCCACTTT.

This clonotype was counted at least ten times. CDR3 coding DNA: TGCAGTGCTAGAAAGGGGGCATCGTGGCAGCCCCAGCATTTT. This sequence encodes CSARKGASWQPQHF. The rearrangement uses TRBV20-1 and TRBJ1-5, with 7 bases aligning to TRBD1. The CDR3 is 14 amino acids. In germline, CDR1 is DFQATT, CDR2 SNEGSKA (reference sequence). V lost 2 bases to trimming and J lost 7 bases; unmatched junction nucleotides: 8.

This clonotype was recorded at least ten times. V is TRBV29-1 and J is TRBJ2-7; D may be TRBD2 (6 bases). CDR1 is SQVTM and CDR2 is ANQGSEA in the germline V gene. This CDR3 comprises 13 residues. Trimming shortened V by 4 bases and J by 6 bases, and 16 bases separated the two germline ends. CDR3: CSVGGGAIGEQYF. CDR3 coding DNA: TGCAGCGTTGGAGGAGGGGCTATCGGCGAGCAGTACTTC.

This clonotype was recorded at least ten times. This chain uses TRBV6-1 with TRBJ2-2; the D is unclear. The CDR3 has 13 residues. Trimming pared 5 bases from V and 4 bases from J, leaving 8 bases between. Germline-derived CDR1 and CDR2 are MNHNS and SASEGT. CDR3 DNA sequence: TGTGCCAGCAGTCAATGGGGCACCGGGGAGCTGTTTTTT. Translated, it gives CASSQWGTGELFF.

This clonotype occurred many times. J is TRBJ2-7 and V is TRBV10-3; 11 positions agree with TRBD2. The V gene end was trimmed by 6 bases and the J gene end by 0 bases; junction bases not matched to a gene: 4. Germline V gene data show CDR1 as ENHRY and CDR2 as SYGVKD. This CDR3 is 15 amino acids long. In DNA, the CDR3 is TGTGCCATCAGAGGACTAGCGGGCATCTCCTACGAGCAGTACTTC. Protein sequence: CAIRGLAGISYEQYF.

This clonotype was seen repeatedly, ten times or more. The chain employs TRBV24-1 and TRBJ2-7; D not resolved. Per germline, CDR1 KGHDR and CDR2 SFDVKD. Between the trimmed V and J ends, which lost 3 bases and 0 bases, there was a span of 2 bases. The CDR3 extends over 12 amino acids. This CDR3 reads CATSDTSYEQYF. The CDR3 DNA reads TGTGCCACCAGTGATACCTCCTACGAGCAGTACTTC.

This clonotype was counted many times. This chain links TRBV9 with TRBJ2-2, with a possible D match to TRBD2 (5 bases). Trimming left V 2 bases short and J 6 bases short, with 8 bases between. The CDR3 covers 13 residues. The germline V gene has CDR1 SGDLS and CDR2 YYNGEE. The CDR3 sequence is CASSVMEAGELFF. The CDR3 DNA follows: TGTGCCAGCAGCGTCATGGAGGCCGGGGAGCTGTTTTTT.

This clonotype showed up many times. The V call is TRBV24-1, the J call TRBJ2-5, with 12 bases aligning to TRBD1. CDR3 length: 18 residues. Unmatched junction bases numbered 10, after V lost 1 base and J lost 5 bases. Germline CDR1 is KGHDR and CDR2 is SFDVKD. This CDR3 reads CATSDFAPGQGARETQYF. CDR3 coding DNA: TGTGCCACCAGTGATTTCGCCCCGGGACAGGGGGCCAGGGAGACCCAGTACTTC.

This clonotype was recorded many times. The gene calls are TRBV2 and TRBJ2-2; possibly TRBD2 for D (5 bases). The V end was cut by 7 bases, the J end by 7 bases, with 22 bases between. The CDR3 spans 16 residues. CDR1 and CDR2 from the germline V gene are SNHLY and FYNNEI. This chain's CDR3 is CASTHDEGALSGELFF. In DNA form, the CDR3 reads TGTGCCAGCACCCATGACGAGGGCGCATTGAGCGGGGAGCTGTTTTTT.

The J gene is TRBJ2-7, the V gene TRBV20-1, with TRBD2 as a possible D gene (7 bases). CDR3 length: 14 residues. The germline gives CDR1 DFQATT, CDR2 SNEGSKA (reference sequence). Trimming stripped 1 base from V and 3 bases from J, with 13 bases between. CDR3 in amino acids: CSARGRRGGYEQYF. The CDR3 coding sequence is TGCAGTGCTAGAGGGAGGAGGGGGGGCTACGAGCAGTACTTC.

In this sample, this clonotype turned up many times. The CDR3 here is CASSRQGLSNQPQHF. CDR3 nucleotides: TGTGCCAGCAGCAGACAGGGACTTAGCAATCAGCCCCAGCATTTT. The rearrangement links TRBV6-1 to TRBJ1-5; 7 bases line up with TRBD1. Germline CDR1 is MNHNS and CDR2 is SASEGT. The CDR3 loop spans 15 amino acids. V trimming: 6 bases; J trimming: 0 bases; junction bases outside the gene matches: 5.

This clonotype was seen at least ten times. The J gene is TRBJ1-6, the V gene TRBV20-1, with D possibly being TRBD1 (6 bases). The V end was cut by 7 bases, the J end by 8 bases, with 15 bases between. Germline CDR1 reads DFQATT; CDR2 reads SNEGSKA (reference sequence). The CDR3 is 13 residues long. The CDR3 DNA reads TGCAGTGGACACAGGGAAAAGTATTCACCCCTCCACTTT. Amino acids: CSGHREKYSPLHF.

This clonotype was seen ten or more times. The J gene is TRBJ2-7, the V gene TRBV27; D is unresolved. Germline V lookup: CDR1 MNHEY, CDR2 SMNVEV (reference sequence). The CDR3 covers 12 residues. Between the trimmed V and J ends, which lost 5 bases and 7 bases, there was a span of 12 bases. DNA of the CDR3: TGTGCCAGCAGTGGGTCTAGGCGGGAGCAGTACTTC. Residues: CASSGSRREQYF.

The sample holds many counts of this clonotype. The chain combines TRBV11-1 with TRBJ2-6, with D perhaps TRBD1 (5 bases). The germline V gene encodes CDR1 SGHAT and CDR2 FQDESV (reference sequence). CDR3 length: 17 residues. V was trimmed by 3 bases and J by 4 bases, leaving 16 bases between them. This chain's CDR3 is CASSLDVGPLGANVLTF. DNA for the CDR3: TGTGCCAGCAGCTTGGACGTGGGGCCTCTAGGGGCCAACGTCCTGACTTTC.

The gene calls are TRBV6-5 and TRBJ1-5, with D hard to call. This CDR3 is 13 amino acids long. CDR1 MNHEY and CDR2 SVGAGI come from the germline V gene. V lost 2 bases, J lost 6 bases, and 8 bases lay in between. The CDR3: CASSYALGQPQHF. For the CDR3, the DNA is TGTGCCAGCAGTTACGCGTTGGGTCAGCCCCAGCATTTT.

This clonotype has ten or more counts. In nucleotides, the CDR3 is TGTGCCAGCAGCTGGGGAAAGTCCATAAGGGAGACCCAGTACTTC. Protein sequence: CASSWGKSIRETQYF. V is TRBV7-2 and J is TRBJ2-5; D is unclear. CDR3 length: 15 residues. V was cut by 4 bases and J by 5 bases, with 17 bases left in between. Germline V gene data show CDR1 as SGHTA and CDR2 as FQGNSA.

This clonotype was recorded many times. V is TRBV20-1 and J is TRBJ2-5; weak D call: TRBD2 (6 bases). CDR1 DFQATT and CDR2 SNEGSKA come from the germline V gene (reference sequence). The CDR3 runs 13 residues. With 1 base removed from V and 4 bases from J, the gap between germline ends came to 10 bases. The chain's CDR3 is CSARAGGRETQYF. The CDR3 DNA reads as TGCAGTGCTAGAGCCGGGGGTAGAGAGACCCAGTACTTC.

This clonotype was seen many times. This may be a read error, as it is one base from a much larger clone. The rearrangement joins TRBV6-1 to TRBJ1-2; D uncertain. Germline CDR1 is MNHNS and CDR2 is SASEGT. The V and J ends lost 8 bases and 6 bases respectively, with 7 bases between them. This CDR3 has 10 residues. The CDR3 nucleotides read TGTGCCAGCCTCTGGCATGGCTACACCTTC. This translates into CASLWHGYTF.

This clonotype was seen a few times. The V gene is TRBV6-1, the J gene TRBJ2-2, with D perhaps matching TRBD1 (5 bases). The CDR3 contains 16 residues. Between the trimmed V and J ends, which lost 7 bases and 1 base, there was a span of 16 bases. Germline CDR1 MNHNS, CDR2 SASEGT. CDR3 loop: CASTPKGQVNTGELFF. In DNA form, the CDR3 reads TGTGCCAGCACCCCCAAAGGACAAGTGAACACCGGGGAGCTGTTTTTT.

This clonotype was observed many times. The gene calls are TRBV5-1 and TRBJ1-2, with a possible D match to TRBD1 (5 bases). The CDR3 contains 15 residues. Trimming cost V 0 bases and J 6 bases, with 15 bases left between them. The germline gives CDR1 SGHRS, CDR2 YFSETQ. The CDR3 loop is CASSLDGTPGDGYTF. The CDR3 DNA sequence: TGCGCCAGCAGCTTGGATGGGACCCCGGGGGATGGCTACACCTTC. The whole variable domain, filled in from reference TRBV5-1 and TRBJ1-2, reads KAGVTQTPRYLIKTRGQQVTLSCSPISGHRSVSWYQQTPGQGLQFLFEYFSETQRNKGNFPGRFSGRQFSNSRSEMNVSTLELGDSALYLCASSLDGTPGDGYTFGSGTRLTVV.